Below, 27 T cell receptor beta chains from the same sample are listed, as sequenced in a study of blood T cell repertoires in COVID-19. TCRdb keeps only in-frame clones here, not all; method: immunoSEQ multiplex PCR. Of 250,000 or so clones in the sample, approximately 86% were seen once. Source material: PBMCs or T cells enriched from blood (not recorded which). Source of these receptors: a woman aged 18-30 years who had recovered from COVID-19.

The chain has TRBV29-1 and TRBJ2-5; a weak D match, TRBD1 (5 bases). Germline V gives CDR1 SQVTM, CDR2 ANQGSEA. The CDR3 covers 13 residues. The germline V and J ends were trimmed by 3 bases and 1 base, with 9 bases remaining between them. In DNA, the CDR3 is TGCAGCGTTGATCAAAGGGGCCAAGAGACCCAGTACTTC. Translation: CSVDQRGQETQYF.

V usage is TRBV30 and J usage is TRBJ2-7, with a possible D match to TRBD1 (8 bases). The ends were cut back, 2 bases at V and 7 bases at J, with 12 bases in the middle. This CDR3 comprises 12 residues. Germline CDR1 GTSNPN, CDR2 SVGIG (reference sequence). This chain's CDR3 is CAWSHRGGEQYF. The DNA for the CDR3 is TGTGCCTGGAGTCACAGGGGGGGAGAGCAGTACTTC.

The gene calls are TRBV3-1 (or the pseudogene TRBV3-2) and TRBJ1-2, with D uncertain. The CDR3 runs to 13 residues. Trimming removed 1 base from V and 8 bases from J, with 11 bases in between. Per germline, CDR1 LGHDT and CDR2 YNNKEL (reference sequence). The CDR3 DNA sequence: TGTGCCAGCAGCCAAGGATCCGGGTTAGGCTACACCTTC. It encodes CASSQGSGLGYTF.

The chain couples TRBV7-9 to TRBJ1-5, with 7 bases lining up with TRBD1. There are 14 residues in the CDR3. The germline V gene has CDR1 SEHNR and CDR2 FQNEAQ (reference sequence). Trimming removed 5 bases from V and 5 bases from J; junction bases left unmatched: 6. CDR3 sequence: CASSARTGDQPQHF. The CDR3 DNA reads TGTGCCAGCAGCGCCCGGACAGGAGATCAGCCCCAGCATTTT.

The J gene is TRBJ2-3, the V gene TRBV7-6; 10 bases fit TRBD2. The V gene's germline CDR1 is SGHVS and CDR2 FNYEAQ. CDR3 length: 18 amino acids. Germline trimming cut 4 bases from V and 1 base from J; bases unmatched to any gene: 11. DNA of the CDR3: TGTGCCAGCAGCTCCAGGGGGACTAGCGAAAACCGCACAGATACGCAGTATTTT. It codes for CASSSRGTSENRTDTQYF.

V and J are TRBV5-6 and TRBJ1-2, with 7 bases fitting TRBD1. V dropped 2 bases and J dropped 2; count of bases not matched to a gene: 9. From germline, CDR1 is SGHDT and CDR2 YYEEEE. The CDR3 has 16 amino acids. The CDR3 sequence: CASSFLDRSSNYGYTF. CDR3 nucleotides: TGTGCCAGCAGCTTCTTGGACAGGTCTTCGAACTATGGCTACACCTTC.

The chain combines TRBV20-1 with TRBJ2-1, with unresolved D. The V end was cut by 3 bases, the J end by 3 bases, with 21 bases between. Germline V lookup: CDR1 DFQATT, CDR2 SNEGSKA (reference sequence). The CDR3 loop spans 17 amino acids. DNA of the CDR3: TGCAGTGCTAGTCGATCCGGCGGCGACGTCTACTACAATGAGCAGTTCTTC. Protein sequence: CSASRSGGDVYYNEQFF.

This chain uses TRBV19 with TRBJ1-1, with D unresolved. Trimming shortened V by 3 bases and J by 3 bases, and 14 bases separated the two germline ends. The germline V gene has CDR1 LNHDA and CDR2 SQIVND (reference sequence). CDR3 length equals 15 residues. DNA of the CDR3: TGTGCCAGTAGTATCGGGGTACGGTTGGACACTGAAGCTTTCTTT. Residues: CASSIGVRLDTEAFF.

The genes are TRBV27 and TRBJ1-2; 8 nucleotides align to TRBD1. Germline lookup yields CDR1 MNHEY and CDR2 SMNVEV (reference sequence). Trimming removed 8 bases from V and 4 bases from J; junction bases left unmatched: 15. The CDR3 totals 16 residues. The CDR3 sequence: CASASPQGAFIYGYTF. The CDR3 nucleotides are TGTGCCAGCGCGTCCCCCCAGGGGGCGTTCATCTATGGCTACACCTTC.

This clone has only one observation. The chain employs TRBV28 and TRBJ1-6; D remains ambiguous. Trimming took 10 bases from V and 0 from J, leaving 13 bases between them. The CDR3 runs to 15 residues. Per germline, CDR1 MDHEN and CDR2 SYDVKM. CDR3 coding DNA: TGTGCCACCGAAGACGGGAGCTCCTATAATTCACCCCTCCACTTT. Translated: CATEDGSSYNSPLHF.

The J gene is TRBJ2-5, the V gene TRBV11-2; 8 bases are shared with TRBD2. The CDR3 contains 15 residues. V trimming: 0 bases; J trimming: 5 bases; junction bases outside the gene matches: 5. In germline, CDR1 is SGHAT, CDR2 FQNNGV. CDR3 amino acids: CASSLEGTRGETQYF. The CDR3 nucleotides read TGTGCCAGCAGCTTAGAAGGGACTAGAGGTGAGACCCAGTACTTC.

The chain is built from TRBV15 and TRBJ2-5, with 13 bases matching TRBD2. The CDR3 consists of 17 residues. Losses at the gene ends were 5 bases for V and 3 bases for J; bases not matched to a gene: 9. Germline CDR1 LNHNV, CDR2 YYDKDF (reference sequence). CDR3 residues: CATSGPSTSGREETQYF. CDR3 DNA: TGTGCCACCAGCGGTCCCAGCACTAGCGGGAGGGAAGAGACCCAGTACTTC.

The gene calls are TRBV18 and TRBJ1-2, with 11 bases that match TRBD1. The length of the CDR3 is 16 residues. Germline V lookup: CDR1 KGHSH, CDR2 LQKENI. J gave up 4 bases and V 2 bases, and 6 bases lay outside the gene matches. CDR3 protein: CASSPGGTGGSYGYTF. Here the CDR3 DNA reads TGTGCCAGCTCACCAGGAGGGACAGGGGGTAGCTATGGCTACACCTTC. The whole variable domain, filled in from reference TRBV18 and TRBJ1-2, reads NAGVMQNPRHLVRRRGQEARLRCSPMKGHSHVYWYRQLPEEGLKFMVYLQKENIIDESGMPKERFSAEFPKEGPSILRIQQVVRGDSAAYFCASSPGGTGGSYGYTFGSGTRLTVV.

The V gene is TRBV30, the J gene TRBJ2-3; D gene uncertain. Trimming shortened V by 1 base and J by 9 bases, and 17 bases separated the two germline ends. Germline lookup yields CDR1 GTSNPN and CDR2 SVGIG (reference sequence). There are 14 residues in the CDR3. CDR3 DNA sequence: TGTGCCTGGAGTGGTATGCCCCCTTCGACAACGCAGTATTTT. Amino acids: CAWSGMPPSTTQYF.

There are a few counts of this clone. The chain has TRBV28 and TRBJ2-6; the match to TRBD2 covers 11 bases. The CDR3 totals 18 residues. Germline V gene data show CDR1 as MDHEN and CDR2 as SYDVKM. V lost 4 bases and J lost 0; bases outside the gene matches: 5. The CDR3 region is CASSSLAGGLSGANVLTF. The CDR3 region has the DNA TGTGCCAGCAGTTCTCTAGCGGGAGGACTCTCTGGGGCCAACGTCCTGACTTTC.

V and J are TRBV27 and TRBJ2-3, with 9 bases matching TRBD2. V trimming: 2 bases; J trimming: 2 bases; junction bases outside the gene matches: 11. The CDR3 is made up of 18 amino acids. From germline, CDR1 is MNHEY and CDR2 SMNVEV (reference sequence). As DNA, the CDR3 is TGTGCCAGCAGTTTACCCCACCTAGCGGGGACTAACACAGATACGCAGTATTTT. Its protein product is CASSLPHLAGTNTDTQYF.

Turning to this clone: The identical CDR3 is also encoded by other nucleotide sequences in the sample. The genes are TRBV2 and TRBJ2-2; TRBD2 agrees at 15 bases. This CDR3 contains 18 residues. Germline V gene data show CDR1 as SNHLY and CDR2 as FYNNEI. The J segment lost 5 bases and the V segment lost 1 base, leaving 5 bases of the junction unmatched. CDR3 DNA: TGTGCCAGCAGTGAAGGGACTAGCGGGGGGGCTGGGACCGGGGAGCTGTTTTTT. Translated, it gives CASSEGTSGGAGTGELFF.

The gene calls are TRBV5-6 and TRBJ2-3, with a weak D call TRBD1 (6 bases). CDR3 length equals 15 residues. The germline gives CDR1 SGHDT, CDR2 YYEEEE. V was shortened by 0 bases and J by 1 base, with 9 bases between the two germline ends. Here the CDR3 reads CASSLGGLGTDTQYF. The DNA for the CDR3 is TGTGCCAGCAGCTTGGGGGGGCTTGGCACAGATACGCAGTATTTT.

This sequence joins TRBV29-1 and TRBJ1-2; tentatively, D is TRBD1 (6 bases). Between the trimmed V and J ends, which lost 1 base and 5 bases, there was a span of 23 bases. Germline V CDR1 and CDR2: SQVTM, ANQGSEA. CDR3 length: 17 residues. The CDR3 DNA sequence: TGCAGCGTTGAAGCAATACAGGGACGGGGAGCGCTATATGGCTACACCTTC. Its protein product is CSVEAIQGRGALYGYTF. Combining the CDR3 with reference TRBV29-1 and TRBJ1-2 gives the whole variable domain SAVISQKPSRDICQRGTSLTIQCQVDSQVTMMFWYRQQPGQSLTLIATANQGSEATYESGFVIDKFPISRPNLTFSTLTVSNMSPEDSSIYLCSVEAIQGRGALYGYTFGSGTRLTVV.

The chain uses TRBV3-1 (or the pseudogene TRBV3-2) and TRBJ1-1; a possible D gene is TRBD1 (5 bases). Trimming removed 3 bases at V and 9 bases at J, with 23 bases between. Germline loops: CDR1 LGHDT, CDR2 YNNKEL (reference sequence). This CDR3 region has 16 residues. CDR3 residues: CASSQLRAGGVYKAFF. The CDR3 nucleotides read TGTGCCAGCAGCCAGCTCAGGGCAGGAGGGGTCTATAAAGCTTTCTTT.

The chain combines TRBV19 with TRBJ1-2, with D possibly matching TRBD1 (5 bases). This CDR3 is 15 amino acids long. Germline CDR1 reads LNHDA; CDR2 reads SQIVND (reference sequence). Between the trimmed V and J ends, which lost 5 bases and 4 bases, there was a span of 17 bases. The CDR3 DNA sequence: TGTGCCAGTAGTGGCCCGGACAAAGGCGTCTATGGCTACACCTTC. The encoded protein is CASSGPDKGVYGYTF.

This clone was picked up many times. The rearrangement links TRBV4-3 to TRBJ2-7, with TRBD1 matching over 10 bases. Germline assignment: CDR1 LGHNA and CDR2 YSLEER. The junction had 5 bases not matched to a gene; V was cut back by 3 bases and J by 3 bases. The CDR3 sequence is 15 residues long. CDR3 nucleotide sequence: TGCGCCAGCAGCCATTCCGGGACAGGGGTCTACGAGCAGTACTTC. Translation gives CASSHSGTGVYEQYF.

This clone was seen a single time. The chain links TRBV2 to TRBJ2-2; TRBD2 matches at 8 bases. The junction had 3 bases not matched to a gene; V was cut back by 6 bases and J by 3 bases. The CDR3 runs to 14 residues. Germline CDR1 SNHLY, CDR2 FYNNEI. CDR3 nucleotides: TGTGCCAGCAGACCGGGACTAGACACCGGGGAGCTGTTTTTT. Its protein is CASRPGLDTGELFF.

The chain joins TRBV7-9 to TRBJ1-3; unclear D gene. This CDR3 is built from 14 residues. V lost 4 bases to trimming and J lost 0 bases, with 7 bases between them. From germline, CDR1 is SEHNR and CDR2 FQNEAQ (reference sequence). The CDR3 sequence is CASSSSLSGNTIYF. CDR3 in DNA: TGTGCCAGCAGCTCGTCACTCTCTGGAAACACCATATATTTT.

The chain is built from TRBV7-9 and TRBJ2-7, with 11 bases fitting TRBD2. Trimming removed 1 base from V and 3 bases from J; junction bases left unmatched: 11. Looked up from germline, CDR1 is SEHNR and CDR2 is FQNEAQ (reference sequence). This CDR3 is built from 18 residues. The CDR3, as DNA: TGTGCCAGCAGCTTAGTCAGGGGGCTTGGGACTAGCGGCTACGAGCAGTACTTC. Residues: CASSLVRGLGTSGYEQYF.

This chain joins TRBV6-2 or TRBV6-3 and TRBJ2-4; 9 positions match TRBD1. Looked up from germline, CDR1 is MNHEY and CDR2 is SVGEGT. CDR3 length: 13 amino acids. V lost 2 bases to trimming and J lost 16 bases; unmatched junction nucleotides: 9. CDR3 DNA sequence: TGTGCCAGCAGTTACACCGGGACAGGGCGCCTCTACTTC. Translated: CASSYTGTGRLYF.

V gene TRBV30 combines with J gene TRBJ1-2; D gene uncertain. The CDR3 has 11 residues. Between the trimmed V and J ends, which lost 0 bases and 8 bases, there was a span of 7 bases. Germline V gene lookup returns CDR1 GTSNPN and CDR2 SVGIG (reference sequence). CDR3 in DNA: TGTGCCTGGAGTGTACGAGGGGGCTACACCTTC. Amino acid sequence: CAWSVRGGYTF.